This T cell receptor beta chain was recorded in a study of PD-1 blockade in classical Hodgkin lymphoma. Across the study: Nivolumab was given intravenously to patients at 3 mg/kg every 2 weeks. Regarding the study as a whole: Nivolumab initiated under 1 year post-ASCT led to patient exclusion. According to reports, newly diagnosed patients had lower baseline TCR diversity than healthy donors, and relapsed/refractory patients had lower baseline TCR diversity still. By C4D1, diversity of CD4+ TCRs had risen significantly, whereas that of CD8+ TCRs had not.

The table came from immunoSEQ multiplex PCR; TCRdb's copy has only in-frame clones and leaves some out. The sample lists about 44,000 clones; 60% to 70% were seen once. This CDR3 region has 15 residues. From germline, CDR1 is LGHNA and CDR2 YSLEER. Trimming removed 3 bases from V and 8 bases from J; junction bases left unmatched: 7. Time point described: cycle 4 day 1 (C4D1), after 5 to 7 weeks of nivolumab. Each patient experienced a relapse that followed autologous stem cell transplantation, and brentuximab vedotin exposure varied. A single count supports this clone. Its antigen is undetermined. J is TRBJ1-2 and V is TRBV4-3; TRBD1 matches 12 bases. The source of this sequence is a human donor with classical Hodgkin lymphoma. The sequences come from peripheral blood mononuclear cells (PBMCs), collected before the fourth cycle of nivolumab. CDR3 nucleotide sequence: TGCGCCAGCAGCCAGGAGGGACAGGGGGCGGAAGGCTACACCTTC. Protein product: CASSQEGQGAEGYTF.